This T cell receptor beta chain was sequenced in a study of Tregs in tolerant kidney transplant recipients. With respect to this clone: The missing CDR3 end, 3 residues past where the read stops, is filled in from the germline J gene.

Profiled with immunoSEQ multiplex PCR; TCRdb holds only in-frame clones, not every one. The sample spans 20,000 to 30,000 clones; the ten largest clones claim over 4%. The CDR3 contains 13 residues. Trimming shortened V by 4 bases and J by 0 bases, and 9 bases separated the two germline ends. Per germline, CDR1 SQVTM and CDR2 ANQGSEA. Related graft donors supplied nonmyeloablative bone marrow transplants, and mixed chimerism was transient. This sequence was found in a human patient who received a combined kidney and bone marrow transplant. These T cells may partly come from the graft donor. The J gene is TRBJ1-1, the V gene TRBV29-1; a possible D gene is TRBD1 (5 bases). The sample consisted of CD4+ T cells from blood (PBMCs), taken 6 months after the transplant. The chain's CDR3 is CSVAGILNTEAFF. The CDR3 bases that were read are TGCAGCGTTGCAGGGATCTTGAACACTGAA.